The rows below give T cell receptor beta chains drawn from one sample of a study of cytomegalovirus exposure and HLA in healthy donors. Libraries were prepared by immunoSEQ multiplex PCR; TCRdb keeps only in-frame clonotypes and omits some of them. The sample has some 150,000 clones, over 60% seen once. The sample was PBMCs. These TCRs come from a woman aged 25 to 39 in good health and CMV-seropositive. Both conserved end residues are part of each CDR3. Each record gives: D gene, clone size, V gene, J gene, CDR3 DNA, CDR3 protein. The D gene is left open where the match is weak. Clone size is not always given. Where it is, it says once, few, many or a class for expanded clones.

D: -
size: few
V: TRBV16
J: TRBJ2-6
DNA: TGTGCCAGCAGCCGGCAGTCTAGGGGCGCTGGGGCCAACGTCCTGACTTTC
CDR3: CASSRQSRGAGANVLTF

D: -
size: few
V: TRBV11-3
J: TRBJ2-1
DNA: TGTGCCAGCAGCTTAGACCGGGTCTACAATGAGCAGTTCTTC
CDR3: CASSLDRVYNEQFF

D: TRBD2
size: -
V: TRBV5-1
J: TRBJ2-6
DNA: TGCGCCAGCAGCTTGGCCCTAGCGGGAATTGGAACCTCTGGGGCCAACGTCCTGACTTTC
CDR3: CASSLALAGIGTSGANVLTF

D: TRBD1
size: -
V: TRBV19
J: TRBJ2-3
DNA: TGTGCCAGTATGGACAGGGCGCACACAGATACGCAGTATTTT
CDR3: CASMDRAHTDTQYF

D: -
size: -
V: TRBV7-3
J: TRBJ2-7
DNA: TGTGCCAGCAGCTTCAGGGATTTCACCTACGAGCAGTACTTC
CDR3: CASSFRDFTYEQYF

D: TRBD1
size: -
V: TRBV30
J: TRBJ1-3
DNA: TGTGCCTGGATCCCGGACAGGGGTTTCTCTGGAAACACCATATATTTT
CDR3: CAWIPDRGFSGNTIYF

D: -
size: -
V: TRBV28
J: TRBJ1-2
DNA: TGTGCCAGCAGTTCATCCCCGGTGAGGGTTAATGGCTACACCTTC
CDR3: CASSSSPVRVNGYTF

D: -
size: -
V: TRBV13
J: TRBJ2-1
DNA: TGTGCCAGCAGCTCCCTAGCGAGCAATGAGCAGTTCTTC
CDR3: CASSSLASNEQFF

D: TRBD1
size: -
V: TRBV29-1
J: TRBJ2-7
DNA: TGCAGCGTTGGTGGGGACAGGGGTATGACCTACGAGCAGTACTTC
CDR3: CSVGGDRGMTYEQYF

D: TRBD2
size: -
V: TRBV2
J: TRBJ2-5
DNA: TGTGCCAGCACCGAAACAGCGGGGGCGGCCCAAGAGACCCAGTACTTC
CDR3: CASTETAGAAQETQYF

D: TRBD2
size: -
V: TRBV18
J: TRBJ2-3
DNA: TGTGCCAGCTCACCTCCGGGACTAGCGGGGCTCACAGATACGCAGTATTTT
CDR3: CASSPPGLAGLTDTQYF

D: TRBD2
size: -
V: TRBV7-2
J: TRBJ2-5
DNA: TGTGCCAGCAGCCGATACCGGGGGGTCCAAGAGACCCAGTACTTC
CDR3: CASSRYRGVQETQYF

D: -
size: -
V: TRBV28
J: TRBJ1-5
DNA: TGTGCCAGCAAGGAGCAGGGAGGGTTTCAGCCCCAGCATTTT
CDR3: CASKEQGGFQPQHF

D: -
size: few
V: TRBV7-6
J: TRBJ2-6
DNA: TGTGCCAGCAGCTCCCCTCTTAGAGGAGGGCCTGGGGCCAACGTCCTGACTTTC
CDR3: CASSSPLRGGPGANVLTF

D: TRBD1
size: -
V: TRBV5-1
J: TRBJ2-2
DNA: TGCGCCAGCGTCGGGGACAGACGCACCGGGGAGCTGTTTTTT
CDR3: CASVGDRRTGELFF

D: TRBD1
size: few
V: TRBV5-1
J: TRBJ2-5
DNA: TGCGCCAGCAGTGAGCAAGGACAGGGCGTAGAGACCCAGTACTTC
CDR3: CASSEQGQGVETQYF

D: TRBD2
size: -
V: TRBV4-1
J: TRBJ2-1
DNA: TGCGCCAGCTCCAGGACTAGCGGGGGAATTTCCTACAATGAGCAGTTCTTC
CDR3: CASSRTSGGISYNEQFF

D: TRBD1
size: few
V: TRBV5-8
J: TRBJ2-7
DNA: TGTGCCAGCAGCCTCGACCGGGACAGGGCCACCTACGAGCAGTACTTC
CDR3: CASSLDRDRATYEQYF

D: TRBD1
size: -
V: TRBV27
J: TRBJ1-4
DNA: TGTGCCAGCAGCACAACAGGGGGAATGGAACTGTTTTTT
CDR3: CASSTTGGMELFF

D: -
size: -
V: TRBV29-1
J: TRBJ1-1
DNA: TGCAGCGTTGAGGGGGCAGTTGATGAAGCTTTCTTT
CDR3: CSVEGAVDEAFF

D: TRBD2
size: -
V: TRBV18
J: TRBJ2-1
DNA: TGTGCCAGCTCACAGTATCGGTCTAGCGGGAGCAATGAGCAGTTCTTC
CDR3: CASSQYRSSGSNEQFF

D: -
size: -
V: TRBV6-5
J: TRBJ2-7
DNA: TGTGCCAGCAGTTACGGGCTAGCCTCCTACGAGCAGTACTTC
CDR3: CASSYGLASYEQYF

D: -
size: -
V: TRBV4-1
J: TRBJ1-5
DNA: TGCGCCAGCAGCCAAGAAGTATTGAGATCGCCCCAGCATTTT
CDR3: CASSQEVLRSPQHF

D: TRBD2
size: -
V: TRBV29-1
J: TRBJ2-3
DNA: TGCAGCGTTGCCAGCGGGGGGAGGAAAGATACGCAGTATTTT
CDR3: CSVASGGRKDTQYF